This is a list of T cell receptor beta chains from one sample in a study of Graves' ophthalmopathy and Graves' hyperthyroidism. MiXCR was run by TCRdb on the multiplex PCR reads, yielding one entry per CDR3 protein. The repertoire has 340,000 or so distinct CDR3 sequences, roughly a sixth of them found once; the top ten carry 10% to 15%. Material for sequencing was peripheral blood. Source of these receptors: an adult man with Graves' ophthalmopathy. CDR3s include the opening cysteine and the closing phenylalanine or tryptophan. Fields, in order: J gene, D gene, V gene, clone size, CDR3 protein, CDR3 DNA. A D gene is named only where the DNA matches it firmly. Where a row states a size, it is once, few, many or the class of an expanded clone; other rows omit it.

>TRBJ2-7|TRBD1|TRBV2|many
CATKPQGALYEQYF
TGTGCCACCAAACCTCAGGGGGCCCTCTACGAGCAGTACTTC
>TRBJ2-1|-|TRBV4-2|-
CASSPRARLDNEQFF
TGTGCCAGCAGCCCTCGAGCCCGGCTCGACAATGAGCAGTTCTTC
>TRBJ1-5|-|TRBV20-1|many
CSARSGISNQPQHF
TGCAGTGCTAGATCAGGAATTAGCAATCAGCCCCAGCATTTT
>TRBJ2-5|TRBD2|TRBV6-1|few
CASSERVWVLAGDRQETQYF
TGTGCCAGCAGTGAAAGGGTATGGGTGCTAGCGGGAGACCGTCAAGAGACCCAGTACTTC
>TRBJ2-7|-|TRBV11-1|many
CASSFEGRTTYEQYF
TGTGCCAGCAGCTTCGAGGGACGGACGACCTACGAGCAGTACTTC
>TRBJ2-5|-|TRBV7-2|many
CASSLGPSGISETQYF
TGTGCCAGCAGCTTAGGTCCTAGTGGGATTTCGGAGACCCAGTACTTC
>TRBJ1-1|-|TRBV6-5|-
CASSSPGRVNPEAFF
TGTGCCAGCAGTTCTCCGGGGCGGGTAAATCCTGAAGCTTTCTTT
>TRBJ2-7|TRBD1|TRBV27|many
CASSAPGQATYEQYF
TGTGCCAGCAGTGCTCCGGGACAGGCTACCTACGAGCAGTACTTC
>TRBJ1-1|TRBD1|TRBV3-1|many
CASSQYRSGQGHTEAFF
TGTGCCAGCAGCCAATATCGTTCGGGACAGGGTCACACTGAAGCTTTCTTT
>TRBJ1-1|-|TRBV5-1|many
CASSPLGGTGTEAFF
TGCGCCAGCAGCCCCTTGGGGGGGACGGGCACTGAAGCTTTCTTT
>TRBJ2-7|-|TRBV7-2|many
CASSPDMISYEQYF
TGTGCCAGCAGCCCCGACATGATCTCCTACGAGCAGTACTTC
>TRBJ1-5|-|TRBV6-2/TRBV6-3|-
CASSYPTLGDQPQHF
TGTGCCAGCAGTTACCCCACACTGGGAGATCAGCCCCAGCATTTT
>TRBJ2-5|TRBD1|TRBV10-3|many
CATKQGASQETQYF
TGTGCCACTAAACAGGGGGCTTCCCAAGAGACCCAGTACTTC
>TRBJ1-5|TRBD1|TRBV15|-
CATSRDRWDRPQHF
TGTGCCACCAGCAGAGACCGATGGGACAGGCCCCAGCATTTT
>TRBJ1-5|TRBD1|TRBV10-3|many
CAISEMSQGAQPQHF
TGTGCCATCAGTGAAATGAGCCAGGGGGCTCAGCCCCAGCATTTT
>TRBJ1-1|-|TRBV18|many
CASSPREATEAFF
TGTGCCAGCTCACCCAGGGAGGCTACTGAAGCTTTCTTT
>TRBJ2-7|TRBD2|TRBV28|-
CASSLPGLAGGNEQYF
TGTGCCAGCAGTTTGCCGGGACTAGCGGGAGGGAACGAGCAGTACTTC
>TRBJ1-6|-|TRBV20-1|many
CSAPSLSSYNSPLHF
TGCAGTGCTCCCTCCTTAAGCTCCTATAATTCACCCCTCCACTTT
>TRBJ2-2|TRBD2|TRBV12-3/TRBV12-4|many
CASSRLAGPGELFF
TGTGCCAGCAGTAGACTAGCGGGCCCCGGGGAGCTGTTTTTT
>TRBJ1-2|-|TRBV18|-
CASSPIDKRYTF
TGTGCCAGCTCACCAATCGACAAGCGCTACACCTTC
>TRBJ2-7|-|TRBV5-1|many
CASSLQDSYNEQYF
TGCGCCAGCAGTTTGCAGGACAGCTACAACGAGCAGTACTTC
>TRBJ1-2|-|TRBV12-3/TRBV12-4|-
CASSLHVWAGYTF
TGTGCCAGCAGTTTACATGTGTGGGCCGGCTACACCTTC
>TRBJ1-2|-|TRBV4-2|many
CASSQDTQGGYGYTF
TGTGCCAGCAGCCAAGATACTCAGGGTGGCTATGGCTACACCTTC
>TRBJ2-5|TRBD1|TRBV12-3/TRBV12-4|-
CASNFLGQQETQYF
TGTGCCAGCAATTTTTTGGGACAGCAAGAGACCCAGTACTTC
>TRBJ2-5|TRBD2|TRBV25-1|-
CASTGPGGETQYF
TGTGCCAGCACCGGACCGGGAGGAGAGACCCAGTACTTC
>TRBJ1-6|TRBD1|TRBV6-2/TRBV6-3|many
CASSTQTGRGSPLHF
TGTGCCAGCAGTACCCAGACAGGGAGGGGATCACCCCTCCACTTT
>TRBJ1-2|-|TRBV27|-
CASSVAATYGYTF
TGTGCCAGCAGTGTTGCGGCTACCTATGGCTACACCTTC
>TRBJ2-3|TRBD2|TRBV11-2|many
CASSFVSGGAVPTDTQYF
TGTGCCAGCAGCTTTGTTAGCGGGGGGGCGGTCCCAACAGATACGCAGTATTTT
>TRBJ2-7|TRBD2|TRBV29-1|many
CSVEIVTSGVPLYEQYF
TGCAGCGTTGAAATCGTTACTAGCGGGGTCCCCCTTTACGAGCAGTACTTC
>TRBJ2-7|TRBD1|TRBV6-5|many
CASRPGTASYEQYF
TGTGCCAGCAGACCCGGGACAGCTTCCTACGAGCAGTACTTC
>TRBJ1-1|-|TRBV29-1|many
CSVGTGSMNTEAFF
TGCAGCGTAGGTACAGGGTCGATGAACACTGAAGCTTTCTTT
>TRBJ1-1|-|TRBV6-5|many
CASRQVMGTEAFF
TGTGCCAGCAGACAGGTGATGGGCACTGAAGCTTTCTTT
>TRBJ1-1|-|TRBV5-1|many
CASSLFGRVGDSEAFF
TGCGCCAGCAGCTTATTTGGCAGGGTGGGAGACAGTGAAGCTTTCTTT
>TRBJ2-2|TRBD2|TRBV20-1|many
CSAKTSGTSGGQNTGELFF
TGCAGTGCCAAAACTTCCGGGACTAGCGGGGGCCAGAACACCGGGGAGCTGTTTTTT
>TRBJ2-5|TRBD2|TRBV4-1|many
CASSPHSTSGRREETQYF
TGCGCCAGCAGCCCTCACTCGACTAGCGGGAGAAGGGAAGAGACCCAGTACTTC